One sample yielded the 18 T cell receptor beta chains listed below, sequenced in a study of blood T cells in healthy people across ages. It was with a sample-barcoded 5' primer and a J-beta primer mix that a second PCR of about 6 to 12 cycles was run. TCRdb redid the calling of the 5' RACE reads with MiXCR, one entry per CDR3 protein. The sample yields some 1.6 million distinct CDR3 sequences, roughly 32% seen once. Material: blood. Source of these receptors: a woman aged 25 to 39 in good health.

The CDR3 DNA reads as TGCAGTGCTAGAGTATCTAGAAATCCCTACAATGAGCAGTTCTTC. Translated: CSARVSRNPYNEQFF. The chain has TRBV20-1 and TRBJ2-1; no definite D call. In germline, CDR1 is DFQATT, CDR2 SNEGSKA (reference sequence). Trimming removed 1 base from V and 2 bases from J, with 12 bases in between. This CDR3 region has 15 residues.

The chain has TRBV6-5 and TRBJ2-3; TRBD2 aligns across 8 bases. This CDR3 spans 13 amino acids. Germline values: CDR1 MNHEY, CDR2 SVGAGI. Trimming cost V 10 bases and J 2 bases; bases outside gene matches: 5. The CDR3 DNA is TGTGCCACTAAGACTAGCGTCACAGATACGCAGTATTTT. Translated: CATKTSVTDTQYF.

V is TRBV12-3 or TRBV12-4 and J is TRBJ2-1, with D perhaps TRBD2 (6 bases). This CDR3 contains 14 residues. V lost 3 bases to trimming and J lost 5 bases, with 11 bases between them. In DNA, the CDR3 is TGTGCCAGCAGTTTCAGGCGGGGACACAATGAGCAGTTCTTC. This translates into CASSFRRGHNEQFF.

This clonotype occurred a few times. This chain links TRBV20-1 with TRBJ2-4; D perhaps matches TRBD2 (5 bases). Trimming removed 4 bases from V and 1 base from J, with 26 bases in between. The V gene's germline CDR1 is DFQATT and CDR2 SNEGSKA (reference sequence). The CDR3 loop spans 19 amino acids. The CDR3 reads CSATKRQPLVVRAKNIQYF. The CDR3 DNA is TGCAGTGCTACTAAGCGGCAACCTCTCGTGGTGAGGGCCAAAAACATTCAGTACTTC.

The chain couples TRBV18 to TRBJ1-5, with a weak D call TRBD1 (6 bases). Germline CDR1 is KGHSH and CDR2 is LQKENI. This CDR3 has 12 amino acids. CDR3 DNA sequence: TGTGCGCTGACCAAGGGGGGTCAGCCCCAGCATTTT. This gives the protein CALTKGGQPQHF.

This clonotype was picked up a small number of times. The gene calls are TRBV5-1 and TRBJ2-7; D is uncertain. CDR1 is SGHRS, CDR2 YFSETQ, per germline. This CDR3 is 14 amino acids long. V dropped 6 bases and J dropped 4 bases, with 17 bases sitting between them. The CDR3 protein is CASTQPEAGYEQYF. CDR3 nucleotides: TGCGCCAGCACCCAACCGGAAGCTGGGTACGAGCAGTACTTC.

This clonotype occurred once. One end of the junction does not line up with germline, which may come from a read error. The chain has TRBV6-5 and TRBJ2-7, with D perhaps TRBD1 or TRBD2 (5 bases each). The CDR3 contains 14 residues. Germline V gene data show CDR1 as MNHEY and CDR2 as SVGAGI. The CDR3 DNA reads TGTGCCAGCAGCTTGGGGGTAGGCTTGAACGAGCTGTACTTC. It translates to CASSLGVGLNELYF.

V usage is TRBV9 and J usage is TRBJ2-4; no clear D. Judging by the DNA end, TRBJ2-7 fits better; the J call may be wrong. This CDR3 is built from 15 residues. Germline V gene data show CDR1 as SGDLS and CDR2 as YYNGEE. The CDR3 DNA sequence: TGTGCCAGCAGCGTAACCCCCAACGCGGACTACGAGCAGTACTTC. This codes for CASSVTPNADYEQYF.

This clonotype has more than one count but fewer than ten. The chain has TRBV4-1 and TRBJ2-7; D is unclear. Germline values: CDR1 MGHRA, CDR2 YSYEKL. The CDR3 runs 14 residues. Trimming left V 0 bases short and J 3 bases short, with 9 bases between. DNA for the CDR3: TGCGCCAGCAGCCAAGAGTCCCAGGTCTACGAGCAGTACTTC. Amino acid sequence: CASSQESQVYEQYF.

This clonotype appeared a few times. The chain carries TRBV6-5 and TRBJ2-7, with D perhaps matching TRBD2 (6 bases). The CDR3 is made up of 16 amino acids. With 6 bases removed from V and 3 bases from J, the gap between germline ends came to 21 bases. CDR1 and CDR2 (germline): MNHEY, SVGAGI. This chain's CDR3 is CASRDTRKLGGYEQYF. The DNA for the CDR3 is TGTGCCAGCAGGGACACCCGCAAACTGGGGGGCTACGAGCAGTACTTC.

This clonotype was recorded many times. This chain links TRBV20-1 with TRBJ2-1, with 8 bases matching TRBD2. The CDR3 has 14 amino acids. V gave up 6 bases and J gave up 1 base; unmatched junction bases: 5. CDR1 and CDR2 (germline): DFQATT, SNEGSKA (reference sequence). The CDR3 DNA is TGCAGTGCGGCTACTAGCGGTTCCTACAATGAGCAGTTCTTC. Residues: CSAATSGSYNEQFF.

In its sample, this clonotype was seen many times. The chain combines TRBV20-1 with TRBJ2-7, with D hard to call. Germline CDR1 and CDR2: DFQATT and SNEGSKA (reference sequence). The V end lost 8 bases, the J end lost 5 bases, and 13 bases lay between the germline ends. The CDR3 has 11 amino acids. CDR3 region: CSYYSSDEQYF. DNA of the CDR3: TGCAGTTACTATTCGTCGGACGAGCAGTACTTC.

V usage is TRBV9 and J usage is TRBJ2-3, with 9 bases lining up with TRBD1. Germline V gene data show CDR1 as SGDLS and CDR2 as YYNGEE. The CDR3 totals 14 residues. J was trimmed by 5 bases and V by 3 bases; bases with no gene match: 4. The CDR3 is CASSADRGRDTQYF. CDR3 nucleotide sequence: TGTGCCAGCAGCGCGGACAGGGGTAGAGATACGCAGTATTTT.

This clonotype showed up just a few times. V gene TRBV4-1 combines with J gene TRBJ2-3, with D tentatively TRBD2 (5 bases). This CDR3 spans 14 amino acids. Trimming removed 0 bases at V and 8 bases at J, with 12 bases between. The V gene's germline CDR1 is MGHRA and CDR2 YSYEKL. The CDR3 DNA is TGCGCCAGCAGCCAAGATTCGGCTAGCAGTACGCAGTATTTT. Encoded protein: CASSQDSASSTQYF.

The V and J genes are TRBV10-3 and TRBJ2-1, with 8 bases that match TRBD1. Trimming at V came to 0 bases and at J to 2 bases, leaving 3 bases not matched to a gene. The V gene's germline CDR1 is ENHRY and CDR2 SYGVKD. CDR3 size: 16 residues. The CDR3, as DNA: TGTGCCATCAGTGAGTCACAGGGGGTGACCTACAATGAGCAGTTCTTC. Its translation is CAISESQGVTYNEQFF.

This clonotype was seen repeatedly, ten times or more. This chain's CDR3 is CASSLIGGRGTDTQYF. Here the CDR3 DNA reads TGTGCCAGCAGCTTAATAGGGGGCAGGGGAACAGATACGCAGTATTTT. The V and J genes are TRBV11-2 and TRBJ2-3; TRBD1 agrees at 7 bases. CDR3 length: 16 residues. Trimming at V came to 2 bases and at J to 3 bases, leaving 8 bases not matched to a gene. In germline, CDR1 is SGHAT, CDR2 FQNNGV.

The genes are TRBV29-1 and TRBJ1-2; 7 bases agree with TRBD1. V gave up 0 bases and J gave up 6 bases; unmatched junction bases: 10. The CDR3 has 15 residues. Germline CDR1 SQVTM, CDR2 ANQGSEA. CDR3 bases: TGCAGCGTTGAAGATCACGGGAGGGGGCTAGATGGCTACACCTTC. This gives the protein CSVEDHGRGLDGYTF.

This clonotype was detected a few times. The genes are TRBV20-1 and TRBJ2-1, with 7 bases aligning to TRBD2. Germline V gene lookup returns CDR1 DFQATT and CDR2 SNEGSKA (reference sequence). The V gene end was trimmed by 3 bases and the J gene end by 5 bases; junction bases not matched to a gene: 10. The length of the CDR3 is 15 residues. CDR3 nucleotides: TGCAGTGCTAGGGGTGGAAGCGGGATAAACAATGAGCAGTTCTTC. It codes for CSARGGSGINNEQFF.